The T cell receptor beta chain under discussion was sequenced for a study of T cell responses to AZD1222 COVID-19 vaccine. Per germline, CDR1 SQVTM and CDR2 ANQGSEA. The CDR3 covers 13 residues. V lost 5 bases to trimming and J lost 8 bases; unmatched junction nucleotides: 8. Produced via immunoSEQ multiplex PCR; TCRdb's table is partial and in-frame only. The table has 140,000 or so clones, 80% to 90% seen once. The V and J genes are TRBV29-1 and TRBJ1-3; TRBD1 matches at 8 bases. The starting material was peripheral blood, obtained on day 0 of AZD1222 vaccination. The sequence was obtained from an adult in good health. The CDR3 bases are TGCAGCGTTAGGACAGGGACCGGGTACACCATATATTTT. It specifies CSVRTGTGYTIYF.